This T cell receptor beta chain was found in a study of T cell changes during pregnancy in multiple sclerosis. Sequencing was performed with immunoSEQ multiplex PCR; in TCRdb, only in-frame clones are kept and a portion is missing. Here the sample spans roughly 61,000 clones, 85% to 90% being singletons. The TCR originated in a female donor in good health, enrolled as a control in a pregnancy study. The sequenced sample was peripheral blood, obtained in the first trimester of pregnancy.

The CDR3 loop reads CASREGLGEKLFF. The DNA of the CDR3 is TGTGCCAGCAGGGAGGGGTTGGGCGAAAAACTGTTTTTT. The chain combines TRBV6-1 with TRBJ1-4; D may be TRBD1 (5 bases). The ends were cut back, 6 bases at V and 8 bases at J, with 13 bases in the middle. Germline values: CDR1 MNHNS, CDR2 SASEGT. The CDR3 sequence is 13 residues long.